Reported below is one T cell receptor beta chain. The entry originates in a study of blood T cell repertoires in COVID-19. Produced via immunoSEQ multiplex PCR; TCRdb's table is partial and in-frame only. The table shows 250,000 to 300,000 clones, with 70% to 90% occurring only once. Individuals aged 18 to 89 years were recruited from some 26 US areas. Participants' reported clinical history set cohort assignment. The germline V gene encodes CDR1 SNHLY and CDR2 FYNNEI. J was trimmed by 4 bases and V by 4 bases; bases with no gene match: 3. There are 14 residues in the CDR3. V and J are TRBV2 and TRBJ1-3; 8 positions agree with TRBD1. The clonotype was recovered from a woman in her sixties in a cohort exposed to, infected with or recovered from COVID-19 (not recorded which). Sequenced input: PBMCs or T cells enriched from blood (not recorded which). CDR3 residues: CASSGGTGGNTIYF. DNA for the CDR3: TGTGCCAGCAGTGGGGGGACAGGCGGAAACACCATATATTTT.